This T cell receptor (beta chain) was recorded in a study of CD8+ T cells in alopecia areata. As for the study in general: Those patients who were treated received oral tofacitinib, which was given at 5 to 10 mg twice daily for moderate-to-severe alopecia areata. Overall study results and limits: Sequence data from scalp samples additionally include resident alphabeta T cells of normal skin. Higher clonality was seen in lesional scalp than in normal scalp, especially in alopecia totalis/universalis.

Peripheral blood, together with lesional scalp punch biopsies, was collected from alopecia areata patients. cDNA serving as the sequencing template came from extracted, reverse transcribed RNA. Repertoires were generated with immunoSEQ multiplex PCR, while TCRdb's copy carries only in-frame clones and drops some. The repertoire consists of 150,000 or so clones, with more than 40% occurring once and the leading ten covering around 7%. This clone was seen more than once but under ten times. The target antigen is unknown. Trimming took off 4 bases at V and 5 bases at J, with 5 bases between the two ends. Germline CDR1 is DFQATT and CDR2 is SNEGSKA (reference sequence). The CDR3 has 10 amino acids.

The sequencing sample was made of CD4+ T cells sorted from blood. The sequence derives from a human donor with alopecia areata. This chain joins TRBV20-1 and TRBJ2-5; no firm D call. The CDR3 DNA reads TGCAGTGCTATTCGGGAGACCCAGTACTTC. Its protein product is CSAIRETQYF.